Presented here are 26 T cell receptor beta chains from one specimen sequenced in a study of T cell responses to AZD1222 COVID-19 vaccine. TCRdb's table, derived via immunoSEQ multiplex PCR, lists solely in-frame clones and lacks some. The repertoire consists of 120,000 to 150,000 clones, with approximately 89% occurring once and the leading ten covering around 5%. Sequencing used peripheral blood, obtained on day 0 of AZD1222 vaccination. The source of these receptors is an adult in good health.

The chain employs TRBV2 and TRBJ2-3, with D possibly called TRBD1 or TRBD2 (5 bases each). The germline V gene encodes CDR1 SNHLY and CDR2 FYNNEI. CDR3 size: 11 residues. Trimming stripped 6 bases from V and 6 bases from J, with 7 bases between. The CDR3 DNA is TGTGCCAGCAGAGAGGGGGATACGCAGTATTTT. It translates to CASREGDTQYF.

The V call is TRBV23-1, the J call TRBJ1-1; D not certain. TRBV23-1 is reported as an ORF; its role is uncertain. Between the trimmed V and J ends, which lost 1 base and 1 base, there was a span of 10 bases. The CDR3 is 15 amino acids. CDR3 DNA: TGCGCCAGCAGTCAATGGAATGAAGAGAACACTGAAGCTTTCTTT. This sequence encodes CASSQWNEENTEAFF.

The gene calls are TRBV28 and TRBJ1-1; D uncertain. The germline V gene encodes CDR1 MDHEN and CDR2 SYDVKM. Between the trimmed V and J ends, which lost 5 bases and 3 bases, there was a span of 10 bases. The length of the CDR3 is 13 residues. CDR3 in DNA: TGTGCCAGCAGTCTGACCGAAGACACTGAAGCTTTCTTT. Translated: CASSLTEDTEAFF. The whole variable domain, filled in from reference TRBV28 and TRBJ1-1, reads DVKVTQSSRYLVKRTGEKVFLECVQDMDHENMFWYRQDPGLGLRLIYFSYDVKMKEKGDIPEGYSVSREKKERFSLILESASTNQTSMYLCASSLTEDTEAFFGQGTRLTVV.

V is TRBV7-3 and J is TRBJ2-3; 10 bases map to TRBD2. The CDR3 consists of 17 residues. J lost 2 bases, V lost 3 bases, and 8 bases had no gene match. Germline V gene sequence: CDR1 SGHTA, CDR2 FQGTGA. CDR3 DNA: TGTGCCAGCAGCTTGGGCCTGGGACTAGCGATCACAGATACGCAGTATTTT. Amino acids: CASSLGLGLAITDTQYF.

This clone was seen once. The V call is TRBV27, the J call TRBJ1-1, with D maybe TRBD1 (6 bases). V gave up 5 bases and J gave up 5 bases, with 12 bases separating them. The germline CDR1 and CDR2 sequences are MNHEY and SMNVEV (reference sequence). This CDR3 is 13 amino acids long. In DNA form, the CDR3 reads TGTGCCAGCAGTACCCAGGGGAGGACTGAAGCTTTCTTT. Translation gives CASSTQGRTEAFF.

This clone appeared a single time. V gene TRBV2 combines with J gene TRBJ1-5, with a weak D call TRBD1 (5 bases). CDR1 and CDR2 from the germline V gene are SNHLY and FYNNEI. V was clipped by 7 bases and J by 9 bases, with 19 bases between them. CDR3 length: 14 residues. The CDR3 region has the DNA TGTGCCAGCAAAAGGGACGTAGGTTTTGGGCCCCAGCATTTT. This translates into CASKRDVGFGPQHF.

The CDR3 sequence is CASSLQGIGYGYTF. CDR3 nucleotide sequence: TGTGCCAGCAGCTTACAGGGGATCGGTTATGGCTACACCTTC. This sequence joins TRBV7-2 and TRBJ1-2, with D possibly matching TRBD1 (6 bases). The CDR3 consists of 14 residues. Germline CDR1 reads SGHTA; CDR2 reads FQGNSA. With 2 bases removed from V and 5 bases from J, the gap between germline ends came to 12 bases.

This clone was observed once. The chain carries TRBV21-1 and TRBJ1-2. TRBV21-1 is designated a pseudogene. This CDR3 spans 12 amino acids. CDR3 sequence reads: CASSERWWGYTF. The CDR3 nucleotides are TGTGCCAGCAGCGAAAGGTGGTGGGGCTACACCTTC.

The V and J genes are TRBV5-1 and TRBJ2-1; possible D gene TRBD2, 5 bases. The V gene lost 5 bases and the J gene lost 6 bases, with 12 bases spanning the gap. This CDR3 contains 13 residues. CDR1 is SGHRS, CDR2 YFSETQ, per germline. The CDR3 spells CASSLEGRNEQFF. DNA for the CDR3: TGCGCCAGCAGTCTAGAGGGTCGCAATGAGCAGTTCTTC. The whole variable domain, remainder taken from reference TRBV5-1 and TRBJ2-1, is KAGVTQTPRYLIKTRGQQVTLSCSPISGHRSVSWYQQTPGQGLQFLFEYFSETQRNKGNFPGRFSGRQFSNSRSEMNVSTLELGDSALYLCASSLEGRNEQFFGPGTRLTVL.

CDR3 in DNA: TGTGCCAGCAGCTTAGGCGTCACAGGGGGCTCCTCCTACGAGCAGTACTTC. Protein sequence: CASSLGVTGGSSYEQYF. This chain uses TRBV13 with TRBJ2-7, with TRBD1 identical over 9 bases. This CDR3 has 17 residues. CDR1 is PRHDT and CDR2 is FYEKMQ in the germline V gene (reference sequence). The V segment lost 0 bases and the J segment 0 bases; nucleotides outside the gene matches: 6.

This chain joins TRBV9 and TRBJ2-1; TRBD2 matches at 11 bases. Germline values: CDR1 SGDLS, CDR2 YYNGEE. CDR3 size: 15 residues. V shed 4 bases, J shed 8 bases, and the junction held 8 bases outside the gene matches. The CDR3 is CASSNSGRDSDEQFF. DNA of the CDR3: TGTGCCAGCAGCAATAGCGGGAGGGACTCGGATGAGCAGTTCTTC.

This chain links TRBV19 with TRBJ2-3; 12 bases line up with TRBD2. Germline V gene data show CDR1 as LNHDA and CDR2 as SQIVND (reference sequence). The CDR3 sequence is 19 residues long. Trimming at V came to 3 bases and at J to 5 bases, leaving 15 bases not matched to a gene. DNA of the CDR3: TGTGCCAGTAGTATCGGCAGGGGTAGACTAGCGGGAGAGGTAGATACGCAGTATTTT. It yields the protein CASSIGRGRLAGEVDTQYF.

The V gene is TRBV11-2, the J gene TRBJ1-1, with D hard to call. The CDR3 loop spans 15 amino acids. Germline assignment: CDR1 SGHAT and CDR2 FQNNGV. Trimming left V 4 bases short and J 0 bases short, with 12 bases between. The CDR3, as DNA: TGTGCCAGCAGCTCGGAGATGCAATTGAACACTGAAGCTTTCTTT. Residues: CASSSEMQLNTEAFF.

Written as DNA, the CDR3 is TGTGCCAGCAGTTTAACCCCTTCGGACGTACAAGAGACCCAGTACTTC. Encoded protein: CASSLTPSDVQETQYF. The chain employs TRBV6-5 and TRBJ2-5; D gene unclear. V lost 4 bases and J lost 2, with 17 bases in between. Germline CDR1 is MNHEY and CDR2 is SVGAGI. This CDR3 is 16 amino acids long.

The V call is TRBV12-3 or TRBV12-4, the J call TRBJ1-2; 7 bases match TRBD1. This CDR3 spans 10 amino acids. Losses at the gene ends were 8 bases for V and 8 bases for J; bases not matched to a gene: 2. The CDR3 spells CASGTVGYTF. The DNA for the CDR3 is TGTGCCAGCGGGACAGTAGGCTACACCTTC.

The chain employs TRBV30 and TRBJ2-1; the match to TRBD2 covers 11 bases. J lost 9 bases, V lost 3 bases, and 13 bases had no gene match. Looked up from germline, CDR1 is GTSNPN and CDR2 is SVGIG (reference sequence). There are 16 residues in the CDR3. The CDR3 nucleotides are TGTGCCTGGAGGATAGCGGGAGGGCCGCGTGTGAGTGAGCAGTTCTTC. Translating gives CAWRIAGGPRVSEQFF.

This clone was detected once. The chain combines TRBV19 with TRBJ2-1, with 11 bases that match TRBD2. The V segment lost 0 bases and the J segment 8 bases; nucleotides outside the gene matches: 12. The length of the CDR3 is 18 residues. Germline loops: CDR1 LNHDA, CDR2 SQIVND (reference sequence). DNA of the CDR3: TGTGCCAGTAGTATAGAGGGGTCTAGCGGGAGGATAGACTATGAGCAGTTCTTC. This sequence encodes CASSIEGSSGRIDYEQFF. The full variable domain, its missing parts supplied by reference TRBV19 and TRBJ2-1, is DGGITQSPKYLFRKEGQNVTLSCEQNLNHDAMYWYRQDPGQGLRLIYYSQIVNDFQKGDIAEGYSVSREKKESFPLTVTSAQKNPTAFYLCASSIEGSSGRIDYEQFFGPGTRLTVL.

The rearrangement links TRBV7-2 to TRBJ1-5; D gene unclear. Germline values: CDR1 SGHTA, CDR2 FQGNSA. V was trimmed by 1 base and J by 0 bases, leaving 10 bases between them. The CDR3 runs to 16 residues. The CDR3 here is CASSLVEGFSNQPQHF. DNA for the CDR3: TGTGCCAGCAGCTTAGTCGAGGGTTTTAGCAATCAGCCCCAGCATTTT.

V and J are TRBV5-1 and TRBJ2-1, with TRBD1 matching over 7 bases. CDR3 length: 14 amino acids. V dropped 5 bases and J dropped 5; count of bases not matched to a gene: 7. Looked up from germline, CDR1 is SGHRS and CDR2 is YFSETQ. CDR3 residues: CASSRQGPDNEQFF. In DNA form, the CDR3 reads TGCGCCAGCAGTCGACAGGGTCCGGACAATGAGCAGTTCTTC.

Notes on this clone: At one end, the junction sequence differs from germline, possibly due to a read error. The chain links TRBV7-2 to TRBJ2-3, with 10 bases that match TRBD2. The CDR3 sequence is 17 residues long. The V gene's germline CDR1 is SGHTA and CDR2 FQGNSA. The CDR3 sequence is CASSLAGDGVGTDTQYF. The CDR3 region has the DNA TGTGCCAGCAGCCTAGCGGGAGATGGTGTAGGAACAGATACGCAGTATTTT.

The J gene is TRBJ2-3, the V gene TRBV6-2 or TRBV6-3; D unclear. V gave up 3 bases and J gave up 0 bases, with 7 bases separating them. The CDR3 covers 14 residues. Germline loops: CDR1 MNHEY, CDR2 SVGEGT. In DNA form, the CDR3 reads TGTGCCAGCAGTTATGGGCTAAGCACAGATACGCAGTATTTT. Its protein is CASSYGLSTDTQYF.

This chain links TRBV11-2 with TRBJ1-1; D not resolved. The CDR3 spans 13 residues. Looked up from germline, CDR1 is SGHAT and CDR2 is FQNNGV. Trimming cost V 0 bases and J 11 bases, with 13 bases left between them. CDR3: CASSLDTRRVAFF. The CDR3, as DNA: TGTGCCAGCAGCTTAGATACTCGCCGGGTGGCTTTCTTT. Drawing the rest from reference TRBV11-2 and TRBJ1-1, the complete variable domain is EAGVAQSPRYKIIEKRQSVAFWCNPISGHATLYWYQQILGQGPKLLIQFQNNGVVDDSQLPKDRFSAERLKGVDSTLKIQPAKLEDSAVYLCASSLDTRRVAFFGQGTRLTVV.

V gene TRBV2 combines with J gene TRBJ1-2, with 9 nucleotides matching TRBD1. V lost 6 bases and J lost 2; bases outside the gene matches: 4. Germline-derived CDR1 and CDR2 are SNHLY and FYNNEI. The CDR3 is 14 residues long. The CDR3 coding sequence is TGTGCCAGCAGCGGGGACAGGGTGAACTATGGCTACACCTTC. Translation gives CASSGDRVNYGYTF.

This chain connects TRBV3-1 (or the pseudogene TRBV3-2) to TRBJ1-2; TRBD1 matches at 7 bases. The ends lost 2 bases at V and 3 bases at J; junction bases unmatched: 6. This CDR3 spans 15 amino acids. Germline V gene lookup returns CDR1 LGHDT and CDR2 YNNKEL (reference sequence). The CDR3 is CASSQIRTGYYGYTF. Written as DNA, the CDR3 is TGTGCCAGCAGCCAAATCCGGACAGGCTACTATGGCTACACCTTC.

The chain recombines TRBV5-8 with TRBJ1-2; maybe TRBD1 (5 bases). The CDR3 extends over 12 amino acids. Deletions cut 4 bases from V and 4 bases from J, with 8 bases between. CDR1 is SGHTS and CDR2 is YDEGEE in the germline V gene. CDR3 residues: CASSIDSYGYTF. The CDR3 region has the DNA TGTGCCAGCAGCATTGACAGCTATGGCTACACCTTC.

V gene TRBV7-8 combines with J gene TRBJ2-5, with TRBD1 as a possible D gene (6 bases). Germline V lookup: CDR1 SGHVS, CDR2 FQNEAQ. Deletions cut 5 bases from V and 1 base from J, with 14 bases between. There are 15 residues in the CDR3. The CDR3 region has the DNA TGTGCCAGCAGCCCCGGACAGATTTTCCAAGAGACCCAGTACTTC. Translated, it gives CASSPGQIFQETQYF.